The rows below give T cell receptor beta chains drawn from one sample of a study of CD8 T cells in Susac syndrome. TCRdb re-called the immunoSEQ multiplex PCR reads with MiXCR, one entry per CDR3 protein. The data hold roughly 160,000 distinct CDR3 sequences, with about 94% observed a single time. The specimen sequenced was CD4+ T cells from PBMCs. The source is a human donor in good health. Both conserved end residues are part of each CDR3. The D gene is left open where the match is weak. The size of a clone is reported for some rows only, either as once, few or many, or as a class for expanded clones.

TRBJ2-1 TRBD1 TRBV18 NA TGTGCCAGCTCGGGACAGCCGGTTTCCTACAATGAGCAGTTCTTC CASSGQPVSYNEQFF
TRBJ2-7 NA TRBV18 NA TGTGCCAGCTCAGCGGACATTACCTACGAGCAGTACTTC CASSADITYEQYF
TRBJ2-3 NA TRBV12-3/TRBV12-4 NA TGTGTTGCGGGGGCGAGCACAGATACGCAGTATTTT CVAGASTDTQYF
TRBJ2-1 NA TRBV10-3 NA TGTGCCATCAAGGGGGCGGGGGATGAGCAGTTCTTC CAIKGAGDEQFF
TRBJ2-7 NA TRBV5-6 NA TGTGCCAGCAGCTGGTCCCCCTCGGGCGAGCAGTACTTC CASSWSPSGEQYF
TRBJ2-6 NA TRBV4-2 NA TGTGCCAGCAGCCAGGAAGTCCTGGCCTCTGGGGCCAACGTCCTGACTTTC CASSQEVLASGANVLTF
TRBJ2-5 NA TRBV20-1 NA TGCAGTGCTAGAGTAGGGTTGGAGGAGACCCAGTACTTC CSARVGLEETQYF
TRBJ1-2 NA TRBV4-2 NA TGTGCCAGCAGCCAAGACGAAGGGTTTGGCTACACCTTC CASSQDEGFGYTF
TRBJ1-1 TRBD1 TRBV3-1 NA TGTGCCAGCAGCGAGCTGGGACAGGGCACTGAAGCTTTCTTT CASSELGQGTEAFF
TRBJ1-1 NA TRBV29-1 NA TGCAGCGTAAGGGGACACGACACTGAAGCTTTCTTT CSVRGHDTEAFF
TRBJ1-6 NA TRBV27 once TGTGCCAGCAGTCAAGCGAGGGGTTCACCCCTCCACTTT CASSQARGSPLHF
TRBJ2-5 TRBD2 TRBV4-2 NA TGTGCCAGCAGCCAACGGGGACTAGATAGCGGAGGGACCCAGTACTTC CASSQRGLDSGGTQYF
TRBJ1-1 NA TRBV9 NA TGTGCCAGCAGCGCCAGGGATGTCACTGAAGCTTTCTTT CASSARDVTEAFF
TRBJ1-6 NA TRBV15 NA TGTGCCACCAGCGACAAAACAGGTTCACCCCTCCACTTT CATSDKTGSPLHF
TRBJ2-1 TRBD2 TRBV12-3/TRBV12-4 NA TGTGCCAGCAGGCCCAGCGGGGGGAACAATGAGCAGTTCTTC CASRPSGGNNEQFF
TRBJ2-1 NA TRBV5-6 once TGTGCCAGCAGCTTGGGGGCGGCCTCCTACAATGAGCAGTTCTTC CASSLGAASYNEQFF
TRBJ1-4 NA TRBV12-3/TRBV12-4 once TGTGCCAGCAGTTTGGGGGCGCAGGTCCAGGGAAAACTGTTTTTT CASSLGAQVQGKLFF
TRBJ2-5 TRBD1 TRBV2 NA TGTGCCAGCAGGGGACAGATCCAAGAGACCCAGTACTTC CASRGQIQETQYF
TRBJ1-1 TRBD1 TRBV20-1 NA TGCAGTGCTAGAGATCGAAGGACAGGGCACACTGAAGCTTTCTTT CSARDRRTGHTEAFF
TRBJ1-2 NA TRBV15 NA TGTGCCACCAGCAGAGAGCAGGTGGATTTTGGGGCCTATGGCTACACCTTC CATSREQVDFGAYGYTF
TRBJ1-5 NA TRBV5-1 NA TGCGCCAGCAGCTCAGGGGAGGGGCGACACCAGCCCCAGCATTTT CASSSGEGRHQPQHF
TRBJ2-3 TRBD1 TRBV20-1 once TGCAGTTCGCGGACAGGGCTTAGCACAGATACGCAGTATTTT CSSRTGLSTDTQYF
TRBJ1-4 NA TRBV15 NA TGTGCCACCAGCCTCTATGCAACTAATGAAAAACTGTTTTTT CATSLYATNEKLFF
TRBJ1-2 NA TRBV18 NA TGTGCCAGCTCATGGGGAGACTATGGCTACACCTTC CASSWGDYGYTF
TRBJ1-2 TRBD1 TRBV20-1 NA TGCAGTGCCGCCCCCGGGACAGGGGCGGCTAACTATGGCTACACCTTC CSAAPGTGAANYGYTF
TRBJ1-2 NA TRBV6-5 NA TGTGCCAGCAGTTCCCGGGGAGTTGGGAACTATGGCTACACCTTC CASSSRGVGNYGYTF
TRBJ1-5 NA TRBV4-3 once TGCGCCAGCAGCCAAGGGACAGAAAGCAATCAGCCCCAGCATTTT CASSQGTESNQPQHF
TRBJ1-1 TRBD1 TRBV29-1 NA TGCAGCGTTCGGACAGGGATTACTGAAGCTTTCTTT CSVRTGITEAFF
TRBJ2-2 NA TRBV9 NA TGTGCCAGCAGCGTAGTTTCCAACACCGGGGAGCTGTTTTTT CASSVVSNTGELFF
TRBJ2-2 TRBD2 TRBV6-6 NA TGTGCCAGTAACCCGGGACTAGCCGCCGGGGAGCTGTTTTTT CASNPGLAAGELFF
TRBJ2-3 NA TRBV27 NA TGTGCCAGCAGTTTAACGGACGGCACAGATACGCAGTATTTT CASSLTDGTDTQYF
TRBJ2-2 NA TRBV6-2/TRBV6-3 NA TGTGCCAGCAATGATAGCGGCGGGGAGCTGTTTTTT CASNDSGGELFF
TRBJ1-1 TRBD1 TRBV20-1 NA TGCAGTGCTGAGGCTCCGGGACAGGGGTCTCCTGAAGCTTTCTTT CSAEAPGQGSPEAFF
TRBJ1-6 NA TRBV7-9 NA TGTGCCAGCAGCTTGGAGGGTGGTTCACCCCTCCACTTT CASSLEGGSPLHF
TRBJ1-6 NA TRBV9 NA TGTGCCAGCAGCGCCCGGGACATTAATTCACCCCTCCACTTT CASSARDINSPLHF
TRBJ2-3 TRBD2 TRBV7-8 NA TGTGCCAGCAGCTCGTTGAGCGGGGGGAACACAGATACGCAGTATTTT CASSSLSGGNTDTQYF
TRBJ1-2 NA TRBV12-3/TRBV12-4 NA TGTGCCACCTCGGTCCTCGCAACCGGCTACACCTTC CATSVLATGYTF
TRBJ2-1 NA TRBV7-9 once TGTGCCAGCAGCTTAGCCTCGGGGGTAGGGGAGCAGTTCTTC CASSLASGVGEQFF
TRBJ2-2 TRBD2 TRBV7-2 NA TGTGCCAGCAGCTTAATGACTAGCAATACCGGGGAGCTGTTTTTT CASSLMTSNTGELFF
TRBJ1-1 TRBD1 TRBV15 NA TGTGCCACCAGCATAAAACAGGGGTCCACTGAAGCTTTCTTT CATSIKQGSTEAFF
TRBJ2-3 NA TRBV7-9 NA TGTGCCAGCAGCTGGACTAGCACAGATACGCAGTATTTT CASSWTSTDTQYF
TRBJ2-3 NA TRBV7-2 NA TGTGCCAGCAGCTCCACCCGGAGGTTGACAGATACGCAGTATTTT CASSSTRRLTDTQYF
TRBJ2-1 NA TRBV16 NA TGTGCCAGCAGCCAAAGGCTTGAGCAGTTCTTC CASSQRLEQFF
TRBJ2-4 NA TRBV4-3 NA TGCGCCAGCAGCCAAGATTGGGGGCCAAACATTCAGTACTTC CASSQDWGPNIQYF
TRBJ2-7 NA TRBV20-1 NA TGCAGTGCTACTCTCAGGGGCGGCGAGCAGTACTTC CSATLRGGEQYF